This T cell receptor (beta chain) originates from a study of post-analysis software for immune sequencing data. Findings and caveats of the study: There was significantly lower normalized Chao1 diversity in multiple sclerosis patients than in controls. By F measure, samples from a shared preparation batch strongly co-clustered. Controls showed lower frequencies than patients for roughly five TRBV segments, and TRBV5-6, TRBV5-1 and TRBV20-1 were among these.

Unique-molecular-identifier-tagged TCR beta cDNA libraries were used. Some 500,000 cDNA molecules were obtained per 1 to 10 million input T cells. TCRdb passed the PCR reads through MiXCR, listing each CDR3 protein once. The profile shows roughly 870,000 distinct CDR3 sequences, around 50% of them singletons. The CDR3 is made up of 21 amino acids. Germline assignment: CDR1 KGHDR and CDR2 SFDVKD. A few counts support this clonotype. Its target is not known. The sequenced material came from blood. The chain links TRBV24-1 to TRBJ2-1, with D unclear. The sequence was obtained from a girl aged 5-17 years with multiple sclerosis. The chain's CDR3 is CAVTHPAKTPSPRSPYNEQFF. The CDR3 region has the DNA TGTGCTGTCACTCATCCCGCGAAAACTCCATCGCCCCGAAGCCCTTACAATGAGCAGTTCTTC.